This section outlines one T cell receptor (beta chain) sequence together with its context. Its antigen is not known. The sample is drawn from a study of neoadjuvant anti-PD-1 for oral cavity cancer. As for the study in general: Patients without progression received a fourth nivolumab dose around day 43, then surgical resection on days 50-56.

Here immunoSEQ multiplex PCR was the method, and the copy in TCRdb shows in-frame clones only, minus some. The sample records approximately 7,000 clones, about two thirds being singletons. Per the germline V gene, CDR1 is MNHNS and CDR2 is SASEGT. The CDR3 extends over 15 amino acids. V gave up 3 bases and J gave up 5 bases, with 16 bases separating them. Whole-study findings and limits: Only a few patients per response group were TCR-analyzed; validation needed.

The V call is TRBV6-1, the J call TRBJ2-5; possible D gene TRBD1, 6 bases. The sample was PBMCs, taken before nivolumab (anti-PD-1) treatment. This clonotype originated in a person aged 40 to 85 with oral cavity squamous cell carcinoma. In DNA, the CDR3 is TGTGCCAGCAGTGATAGAGGGGGTAGGGTCGAGACCCAGTACTTC. Translating gives CASSDRGGRVETQYF.